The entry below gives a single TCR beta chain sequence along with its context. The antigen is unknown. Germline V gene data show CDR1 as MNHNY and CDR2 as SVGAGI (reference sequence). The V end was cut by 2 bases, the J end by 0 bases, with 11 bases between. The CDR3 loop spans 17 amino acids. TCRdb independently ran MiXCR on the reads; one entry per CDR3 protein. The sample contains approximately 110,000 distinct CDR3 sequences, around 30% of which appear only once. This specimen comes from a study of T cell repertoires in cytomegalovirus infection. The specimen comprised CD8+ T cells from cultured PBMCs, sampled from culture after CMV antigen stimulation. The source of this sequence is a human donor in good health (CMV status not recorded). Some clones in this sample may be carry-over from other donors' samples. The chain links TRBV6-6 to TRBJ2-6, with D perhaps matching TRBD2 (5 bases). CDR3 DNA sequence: TGTGCCAGCAGTTACCGAGAGGGCTCCTCTGGGGCCAACGTCCTGACTTTC. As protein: CASSYREGSSGANVLTF.